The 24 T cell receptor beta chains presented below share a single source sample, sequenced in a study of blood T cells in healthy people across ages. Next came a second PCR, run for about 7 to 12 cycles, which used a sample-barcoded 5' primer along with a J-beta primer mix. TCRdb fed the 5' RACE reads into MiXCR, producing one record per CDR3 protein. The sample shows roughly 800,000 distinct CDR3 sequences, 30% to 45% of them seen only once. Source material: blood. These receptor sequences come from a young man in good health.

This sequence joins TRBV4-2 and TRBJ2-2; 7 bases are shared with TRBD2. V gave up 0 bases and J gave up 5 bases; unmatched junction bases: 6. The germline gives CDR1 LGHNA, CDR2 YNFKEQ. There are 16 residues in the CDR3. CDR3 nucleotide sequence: TGTGCCAGCAGCCAAGATTTTGGGAGGGAAACCGGGGAGCTGTTTTTT. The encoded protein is CASSQDFGRETGELFF.

CDR3 sequence: CASSQGGGFTYNEQFF. The CDR3 coding sequence is TGTGCCAGCAGCCAGGGGGGAGGATTCACCTACAATGAGCAGTTCTTC. This chain joins TRBV12-3 or TRBV12-4 and TRBJ2-1, with D possibly matching TRBD1 (7 bases). V was cut by 6 bases and J by 2 bases, with 17 bases left in between. The CDR3 runs 16 residues.

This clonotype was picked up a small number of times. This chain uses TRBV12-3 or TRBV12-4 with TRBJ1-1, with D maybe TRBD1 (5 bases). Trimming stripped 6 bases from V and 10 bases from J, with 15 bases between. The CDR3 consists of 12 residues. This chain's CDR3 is CASSDSGVSAFF. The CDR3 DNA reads TGTGCCAGCAGCGACTCGGGGGTGTCAGCTTTCTTT.

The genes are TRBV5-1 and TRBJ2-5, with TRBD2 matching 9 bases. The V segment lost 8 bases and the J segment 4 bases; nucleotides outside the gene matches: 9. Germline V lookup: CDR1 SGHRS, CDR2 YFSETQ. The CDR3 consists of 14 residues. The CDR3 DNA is TGCGCCAGTTCGGCGGGAGGGTCGGTAGAGACCCAGTACTTC. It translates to CASSAGGSVETQYF.

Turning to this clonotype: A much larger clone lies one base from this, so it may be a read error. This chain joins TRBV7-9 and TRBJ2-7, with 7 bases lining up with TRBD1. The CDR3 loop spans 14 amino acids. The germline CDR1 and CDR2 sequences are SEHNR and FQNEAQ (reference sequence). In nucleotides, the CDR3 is TGTGTCAGCAGCTACCGGGACAGCTCCTACGAGCAGTACTTC. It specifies CVSSYRDSSYEQYF.

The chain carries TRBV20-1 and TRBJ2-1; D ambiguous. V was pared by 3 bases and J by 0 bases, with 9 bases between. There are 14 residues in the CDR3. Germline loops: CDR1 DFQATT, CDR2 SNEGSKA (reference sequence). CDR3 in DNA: TGCAGTGCTAGCGGCCCAAGCTCCTACAATGAGCAGTTCTTC. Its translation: CSASGPSSYNEQFF.

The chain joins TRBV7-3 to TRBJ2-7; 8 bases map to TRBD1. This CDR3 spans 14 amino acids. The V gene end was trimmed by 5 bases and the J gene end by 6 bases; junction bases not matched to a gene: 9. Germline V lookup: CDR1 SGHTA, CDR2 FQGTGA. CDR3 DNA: TGTGCCAGCAGCACCCCGGACAGGGCGGCCGAGCAGTACTTC. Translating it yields CASSTPDRAAEQYF.

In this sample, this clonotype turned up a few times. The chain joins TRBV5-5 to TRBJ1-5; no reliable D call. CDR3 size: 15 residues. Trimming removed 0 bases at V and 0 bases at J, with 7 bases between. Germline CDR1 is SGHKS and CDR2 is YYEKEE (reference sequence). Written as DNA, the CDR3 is TGTGCCAGCAGCTTGGTCCCGGATAGCAATCAGCCCCAGCATTTT. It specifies CASSLVPDSNQPQHF.

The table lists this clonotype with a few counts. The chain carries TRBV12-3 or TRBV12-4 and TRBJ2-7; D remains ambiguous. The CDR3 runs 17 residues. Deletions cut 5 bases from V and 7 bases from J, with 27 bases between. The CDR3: CASSTPRGASSNNEQYF. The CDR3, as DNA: TGTGCCAGCAGTACCCCCAGAGGAGCTTCGTCAAACAATGAGCAGTACTTC.

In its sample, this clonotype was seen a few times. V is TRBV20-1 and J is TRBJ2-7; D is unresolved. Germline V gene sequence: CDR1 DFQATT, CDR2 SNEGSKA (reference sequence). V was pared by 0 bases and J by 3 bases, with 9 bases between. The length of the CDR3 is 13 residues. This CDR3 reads CSARDRHDYEQYF. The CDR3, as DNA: TGCAGTGCTAGAGATCGGCACGACTACGAGCAGTACTTC.

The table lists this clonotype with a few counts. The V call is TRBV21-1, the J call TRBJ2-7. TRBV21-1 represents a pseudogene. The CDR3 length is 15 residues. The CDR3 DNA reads TGTGCCAGCAGCAAGACGATAGGTGCGTTCTACGAGCAGTACTTC. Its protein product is CASSKTIGAFYEQYF.

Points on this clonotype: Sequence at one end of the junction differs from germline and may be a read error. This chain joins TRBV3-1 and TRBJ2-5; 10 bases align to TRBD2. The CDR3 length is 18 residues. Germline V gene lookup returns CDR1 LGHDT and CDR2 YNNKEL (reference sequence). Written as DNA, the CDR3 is TGTGCCAGCAGCCAAGTAGGGGTAGCGGGGGGCCGGCAAGAGACCCGGTACTTC. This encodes CASSQVGVAGGRQETRYF.

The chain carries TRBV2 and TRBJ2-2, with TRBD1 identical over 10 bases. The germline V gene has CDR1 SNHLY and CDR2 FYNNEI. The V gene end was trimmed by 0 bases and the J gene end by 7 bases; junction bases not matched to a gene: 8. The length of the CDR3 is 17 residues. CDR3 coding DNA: TGTGCCAGCAGTGAAGCGTCAAGGACAGGGGGAGGCGGGGAGCTGTTTTTT. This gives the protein CASSEASRTGGGGELFF.

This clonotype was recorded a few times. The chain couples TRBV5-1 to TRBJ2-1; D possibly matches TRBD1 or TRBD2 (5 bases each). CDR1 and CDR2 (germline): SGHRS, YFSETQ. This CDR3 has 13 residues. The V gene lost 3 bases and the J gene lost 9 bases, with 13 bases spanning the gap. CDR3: CASSWDPPGEQFF. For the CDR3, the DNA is TGCGCCAGCAGCTGGGACCCGCCCGGTGAGCAGTTCTTC. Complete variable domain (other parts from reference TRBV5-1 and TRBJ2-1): KAGVTQTPRYLIKTRGQQVTLSCSPISGHRSVSWYQQTPGQGLQFLFEYFSETQRNKGNFPGRFSGRQFSNSRSEMNVSTLELGDSALYLCASSWDPPGEQFFGPGTRLTVL.

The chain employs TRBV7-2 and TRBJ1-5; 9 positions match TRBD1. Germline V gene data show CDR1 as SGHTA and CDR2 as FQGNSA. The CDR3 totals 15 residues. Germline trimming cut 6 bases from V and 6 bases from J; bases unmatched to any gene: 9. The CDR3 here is CASSPRQGEGQPQHF. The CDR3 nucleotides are TGTGCCAGCAGTCCGAGACAGGGGGAAGGTCAGCCCCAGCATTTT.

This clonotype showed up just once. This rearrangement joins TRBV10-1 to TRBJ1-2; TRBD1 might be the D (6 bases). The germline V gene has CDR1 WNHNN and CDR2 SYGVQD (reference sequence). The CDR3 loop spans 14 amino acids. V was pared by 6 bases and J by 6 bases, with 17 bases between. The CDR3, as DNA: TGCGCCAGCAGGGTAGGCAGGGGTTTACATGGCTACACCTTC. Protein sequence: CASRVGRGLHGYTF.

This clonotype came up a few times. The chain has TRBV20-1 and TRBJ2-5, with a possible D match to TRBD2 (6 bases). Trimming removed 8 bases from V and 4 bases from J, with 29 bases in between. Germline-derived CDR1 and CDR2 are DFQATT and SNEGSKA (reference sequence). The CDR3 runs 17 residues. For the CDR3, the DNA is TGCAGTTGCGCCGGCCCCCCCGGTCGGGGGTACACAGAGACCCAGTACTTC. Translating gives CSCAGPPGRGYTETQYF.

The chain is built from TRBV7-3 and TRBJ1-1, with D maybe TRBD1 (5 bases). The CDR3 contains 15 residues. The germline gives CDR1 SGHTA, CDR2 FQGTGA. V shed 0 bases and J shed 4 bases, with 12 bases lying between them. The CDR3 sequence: CASSLTAGLSTEAFF. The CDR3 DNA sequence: TGTGCCAGCAGCTTAACGGCAGGGCTCTCCACTGAAGCTTTCTTT.

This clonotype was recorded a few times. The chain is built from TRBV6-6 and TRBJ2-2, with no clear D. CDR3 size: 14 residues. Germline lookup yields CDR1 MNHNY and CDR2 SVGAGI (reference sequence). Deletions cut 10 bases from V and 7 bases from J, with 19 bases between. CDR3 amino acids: CATTAGQTNGELFF. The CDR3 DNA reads TGTGCCACAACGGCAGGCCAAACAAACGGGGAGCTGTTTTTT.

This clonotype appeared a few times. The CDR3 protein is CSANPGATEAFF. CDR3 nucleotide sequence: TGCAGTGCTAATCCGGGGGCCACTGAAGCTTTCTTT. The chain recombines TRBV20-1 with TRBJ1-1, with D possibly being TRBD1 (6 bases). The germline V and J ends were trimmed by 4 bases and 4 bases, with 10 bases remaining between them. CDR3 length: 12 amino acids. Looked up from germline, CDR1 is DFQATT and CDR2 is SNEGSKA (reference sequence).

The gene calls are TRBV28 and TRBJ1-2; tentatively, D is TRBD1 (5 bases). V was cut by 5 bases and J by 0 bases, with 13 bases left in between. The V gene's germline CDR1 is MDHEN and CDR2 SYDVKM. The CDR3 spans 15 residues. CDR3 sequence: CASSPTGQANYGYTF. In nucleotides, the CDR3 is TGTGCCAGCAGTCCCACGGGGCAGGCTAACTATGGCTACACCTTC.

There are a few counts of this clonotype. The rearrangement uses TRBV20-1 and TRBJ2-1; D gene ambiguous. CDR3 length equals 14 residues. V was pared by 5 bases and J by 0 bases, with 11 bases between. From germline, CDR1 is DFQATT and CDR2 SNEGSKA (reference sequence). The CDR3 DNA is TGCAGTGCTCAGGCCGGCGGCTCCTACAATGAGCAGTTCTTC. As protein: CSAQAGGSYNEQFF.

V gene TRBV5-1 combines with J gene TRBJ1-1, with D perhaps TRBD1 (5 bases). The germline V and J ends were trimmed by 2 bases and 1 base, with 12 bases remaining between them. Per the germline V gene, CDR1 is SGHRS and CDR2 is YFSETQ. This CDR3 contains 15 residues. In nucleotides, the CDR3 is TGCGCCAGCAGCTTCTCGGGACGTACGAACACTGAAGCTTTCTTT. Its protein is CASSFSGRTNTEAFF.

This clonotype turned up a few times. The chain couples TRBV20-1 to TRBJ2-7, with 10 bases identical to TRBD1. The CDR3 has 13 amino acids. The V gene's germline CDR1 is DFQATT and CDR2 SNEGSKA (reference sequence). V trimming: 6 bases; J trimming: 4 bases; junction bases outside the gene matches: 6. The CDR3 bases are TGCAGTGCAAAAAGGGACAGGGGTTACGAGCAGTACTTC. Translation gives CSAKRDRGYEQYF.